This TCR beta chain was sequenced during a study of Tregs in tolerant kidney transplant recipients (dated by TCRdb to the late 2010s). Concerning the study at large: The transplants used related donors along with nonmyeloablative bone marrow transplantation, and in the human trials mixed chimerism was transient. Before combined kidney and bone marrow transplantation, this study identified donor-specific regulatory T cells using TCRbeta sequencing and then followed those same cells after transplant.

The sample's time point label, decoded: blood sample drawn before combined kidney and bone marrow transplant. Unstimulated Tregs (CD4+CD25+CD127-), CD4+ non-Tregs (CD4+CD25-), CD4 and CD8 cells were FACS-sorted from thawed PBMCs. Patients were 4 combined kidney and bone marrow transplant recipients from the ITN036ST trial, and only these trial subjects had samples available. Healthy control blood was processed to PBMCs with a Ficoll density gradient and then cryopreserved, whereas patient PBMCs were collected both before and after transplant. On this clone itself: The specificity of this receptor is unknown. Read sequence stops 3 residues before the CDR3 end, and the germline J gene provides the missing end.

Based on the germline V gene (reference sequence), the CDR1 and CDR2 sequences are LNHDA and SQIVND. The CDR3 has 15 amino acids, counting the end cysteine and phenylalanine. The DNA has 36 bases, all within the CDR3, and is read from base 1. V ends up 6 bases short and J 4 bases short, with an unmatched junction base count of 9. Broad study findings and their caveats: Although technical replication error seemed to be minimal, the question of biological reproducibility was not addressed directly. Expanding Tregs with activated donor B cells appeared to identify the most biologically relevant and donor-specific TCRbeta repertoire. Because only a small number of patients were included, the study had limitations, and the results will need to be validated in larger populations as well as under other immunosuppression protocols. In tolerant patients, the expansion of donor-specific Tregs was greater than global Treg expansion, suggesting that the expansion was antigen-driven rather than nonspecific. Because the PCR primers were changed over time for some patients, nucleotide-level comparison could not be performed across the samples from those patients.

For TCRbeta CDR3 sequencing, genomic DNA from the sorted cells was extracted using the QIAGEN DNeasy Blood and Tissue Kit. High-throughput TCRbeta CDR3 sequencing was carried out commercially through immunoSEQ, with PCR amplification with bias correction and internal controls included. As for the authors' bioinformatics: Unique productive TCRbeta sequences were defined by CDR3 nucleotide sequence where primers matched, and otherwise by CDR3 amino acid sequence together with Vbeta and Jbeta genes. To correct for sorting error, sequences found in more than one sorted population at a frequency ratio of 2:1 or less were discarded, and the remaining shared sequences were assigned to the population with the higher frequency. A sequence was defined as donor-reactive if the sequence was expanded at least 5-fold in CFSE-low cells compared with unstimulated cells and had a frequency of at least 0.01% in CFSE-low cells. Repertoire divergence was quantified by Jensen-Shannon divergence calculated from the top 100 TCRbeta sequences ranked by frequency. For samples with multiple sequencing runs, sorting error was corrected separately for each run before the runs were pooled. Imported from immuneACCESS, the table was reduced by TCRdb to in-frame sequences with V and J called. These copies leave out some clones; in studies compared against another copy, an unresolved V gene accounts for under half, and the cause of the remainder is not known. The DNA gave D and trimming, while V, J and clone size come from that table. The sample table includes fewer than 55,000 clones. In total, the top ten clones hold about 0.76% of the sample.

The chain uses TRBV19 and TRBJ2-7; TRBD1 fits 10 bases in the junction. The receptor comes from a human donor who received a combined kidney and bone marrow transplant. The sequencing here drew on CD4+ T cells from blood, taken before the transplant. The encoded CDR3 is CASSNPGQGTYEQYF. CDR3 bases read: TGTGCCAGTAGCAATCCGGGACAGGGGACGTACGAG. Here the CDR3 is joined to the reference TRBV19 and TRBJ2-7 genes, and the full variable domain is: DGGITQSPKYLFRKEGQNVTLSCEQNLNHDAMYWYRQDPGQGLRLIYYSQIVNDFQKGDIAEGYSVSREKKESFPLTVTSAQKNPTAFYLCASSNPGQGTYEQYFGPGTRLTVT.